This TCR beta chain emerged from a study of regulatory T cells in long-lasting Graves disease. Overall study findings and caveats: Persistent patients had a count of shared public clonotypes (approximately 3,000) that exceeded that of new patients (about 930). The researchers studied only peripheral blood, not thyroid tissue.

Time point of the sample: persistent/refractory GD, antithyroid drugs over 5 years with positive TRAb. Researchers made the TCR library from RNA that was extracted from PBMCs. Construction of TCR beta libraries relied on iRepertoire HTBI primers and on Arm-PCR targeting CDR3 regions. Per the authors' pipeline: Identification across samples found 60 to 75 TRBV and 12 to 15 TRBJ segments. MiXCR was run by TCRdb on the multiplex PCR reads, yielding one entry per CDR3 protein. These V and J calls derive from TCRdb rather than the authors' analysis. The data contain hundreds of thousands of distinct CDR3 sequences, approximately 21% of them seen just once; the ten biggest clones take up about 7%. Worth noting for this clonotype: What it binds is not known.

CDR3 length: 17 residues. The germline CDR1 and CDR2 sequences are SGHRS and YFSETQ. V gave up 4 bases and J gave up 0 bases, with 14 bases separating them. The J gene is TRBJ2-6, the V gene TRBV5-1; TRBD1 might be the D (6 bases). The sample was peripheral blood mononuclear cells (PBMCs), taken when the disease was refractory, from a patient treated with antithyroid drugs. This sequence was found in a female donor with Graves disease. CDR3 in amino acids: CASSKTGSSSGANVLTF. As DNA, the CDR3 is TGCGCCAGCAGCAAAACAGGGTCGTCCTCTGGGGCCAACGTCCTGACTTTC.